The clone carrying this T cell receptor beta chain was detected many times. The V gene lost 5 bases and the J gene lost 7 bases, with 14 bases spanning the gap. The CDR3 covers 13 residues. Germline loops: CDR1 SQVTM, CDR2 ANQGSEA. The data were obtained in a study of early T cells in non-severe SARS-CoV-2 infection. Study context: Unsorted whole blood bulk RNA was sequenced, with unpaired chains.

Each cDNA molecule carried a unique molecular identifier. TCRdb redid the calling of the 5' RACE reads with MiXCR, one entry per CDR3 protein. The table shows about 50,000 distinct CDR3 sequences, with 9.3% occurring only once. Sequences were obtained from whole blood. The chain is built from TRBV29-1 and TRBJ1-4; D remains unclear. The clonotype comes from an adult who was a healthcare worker with PCR-confirmed SARS-CoV-2 infection or an uninfected control (not recorded which). CDR3 coding DNA: TGCAGCGTTCTAGTCCTCGCAGCTGAAAAACTGTTTTTT. Translated, it gives CSVLVLAAEKLFF.